This TCR beta chain was profiled in a study of CD8+CD57+ T cells in acquired aplastic anemia. Findings and limits, study-wide: Patients had twenty-nine CD8+ CDR3 sequences in common with controls (the shared set). CD8+ Simpson's diversity in patients was not significantly different from that in controls.

Patients who underwent sequencing had shown CD8+CD57+ cell expansion by flow cytometry. At the time of blood sampling, patients had not yet received any therapy. Germline V gene data show CDR1 as SGHVS and CDR2 as FNYEAQ. The CDR3 is 11 residues long. Trimming removed 11 bases from V and 7 bases from J; junction bases left unmatched: 8. TCR beta VDJ combinations and CDR3 sequences were profiled from genomic DNA. MiXCR, applied by TCRdb to the reads, yields one record per CDR3 protein. The repertoire holds some 200,000 distinct CDR3 sequences, with around 45% as singletons. Many counts were recorded for this clonotype. Its specificity is unknown.

The sequencing sample was made of sorted CD4+, CD8+, or CD8+CD57+ T cells (not recorded which) from PBMCs. The sequence was obtained from a human donor with aplastic anemia. The rearrangement joins TRBV7-6 to TRBJ2-7; TRBD1 aligns across 7 bases. CDR3 amino acids: CASGQVGEQYF. CDR3 nucleotide sequence: TGTGCCTCCGGACAGGTCGGGGAGCAGTACTTC. Based on the CDR3 plus reference TRBV7-6 and TRBJ2-7, the full variable domain is GAGVSQSPRYKVTKRGQDVALRCDPISGHVSLYWYRQALGQGPEFLTYFNYEAQQDKSGLPNDRFSAERPEGSISTLTIQRTEQRDSAMYRCASGQVGEQYFGPGTRLTVT.